This T cell receptor beta chain came from a study of T-cell reconstitution after alpha-beta-depleted transplantation in children. Study-wide points: After one year, T-cell counts and TCRbeta diversity mostly came from new T cells.

This CDR3 is built from 14 residues. V was clipped by 5 bases and J by 5 bases, with 16 bases between them. Germline-derived CDR1 and CDR2 are MDHEN and SYDVKM. To note about this clonotype: Its target is unknown.

Construction of the TCRbeta library involved unique molecular identifiers. MiXCR, run by TCRdb on the PCR reads, gives a single entry per CDR3 protein. The sample lists hundreds of thousands of distinct CDR3 sequences; about an eighth were seen once. Sequences were derived from PBMCs, mostly from graft donor cells, sampled 360 days after TCRalphabeta/CD19-depleted stem cell transplant. This clonotype was obtained from a male patient aged 5 to 17 who had a stem cell transplant for acute myeloid leukemia, so the T cells may come from the graft donor. This chain uses TRBV28 with TRBJ2-7, with D perhaps matching TRBD1 (6 bases). Here the CDR3 DNA reads TGTGCCAGCAGTCAAGAGGGCAGGGGCCACGAGCAGTACTTC. This codes for CASSQEGRGHEQYF.